A selection of T cell receptor beta chains follows, all from one sample in a study of T cells expressing NK-cell markers. After re-calling the 5' RACE reads, TCRdb lists one entry per CDR3 protein, DNA absent. Found here are over 250,000 distinct CDR3 sequences; the top ten clones hold 3.5% to 5%. The sequenced sample was blood T cells: a sorted CD56 or NKG2C T cell subset, CD4+ or CD8+ T cells, or bulk PBMC T cells (not recorded which). These receptors all stem from a woman between 18 and 70 years old in good health. Each CDR3 is given with its conserved first and last residue.

V,J,CDR3
TRBV7-3,TRBJ2-3,CASSPGPGDTDTQYF
TRBV7-2,TRBJ1-6,CASSLDGLWNSPLHF
TRBV4-3,TRBJ1-2,CASSQDQYYGYTF
TRBV12-3/TRBV12-4,TRBJ1-2,CASSSGIFYGYTF
TRBV5-1,TRBJ2-2,CASSPTRTGGTGELFF
TRBV27,TRBJ2-5,CASSLYPRGRETQYF
TRBV19,TRBJ2-4,CASSSPGIDKNIQYF
TRBV5-1,TRBJ2-5,CASSFSPTDQETQYF
TRBV4-2,TRBJ2-3,CASSQDLLYTDTQYF
TRBV6-1,TRBJ2-1,CASSGQGSYNEQFF
TRBV7-2,TRBJ2-5,CASRTTSDRPETQYF
TRBV4-3,TRBJ1-6,CASSRWTGPNSPLHF
TRBV12-3/TRBV12-4,TRBJ2-6,CASSPSGVWANVLTF
TRBV4-2,TRBJ1-1,CASSLPPTGVNTEAFF
TRBV20-1,TRBJ2-1,CSAPATGRYNEQFF
TRBV7-2,TRBJ1-6,CATLLRGVGNSPLHF
TRBV12-3/TRBV12-4,TRBJ2-2,CASSLRGDTGELFF
TRBV5-6,TRBJ2-4,CASRGSGATTKNIQYF
TRBV7-2,TRBJ2-2,CASSPVPRGTGELFF
TRBV12-3/TRBV12-4,TRBJ1-5,CASSRDWGNNQPQHF
TRBV27,TRBJ2-6,CASGVSGANVLTF
TRBV20-1,TRBJ2-3,CSTIRPTDTQYF
TRBV20-1,TRBJ2-7,CSARLVLGDEQYF
TRBV5-5,TRBJ1-2,CASSSRTGAGYTF
TRBV4-3,TRBJ1-2,CASSQDLDYGYTF
TRBV9,TRBJ1-1,CASSVGGMNTEAFF
TRBV14,TRBJ2-5,CASSRTGVRLETQYF
TRBV7-2,TRBJ2-7,CASSRDRGLPYEQYF
TRBV24-1,TRBJ2-3,CATSGAGGITDTQYF
TRBV7-9,TRBJ1-2,CASSLPGRNGYTF
TRBV9,TRBJ2-2,CASSVVGNTGELFF
TRBV7-3,TRBJ2-1,CASSKTLGASGRLYEQFF
TRBV20-1,TRBJ1-5,CSASRSGSNQPQHF
TRBV12-3/TRBV12-4,TRBJ1-3,CASSSQRTGGGNTIYF
TRBV7-6,TRBJ2-7,CASSKTSGGTYEQYF
TRBV6-1,TRBJ2-1,CASLNLSGTSGYNEQFF
TRBV7-6,TRBJ2-7,CASSRTTSGIFEQYF
TRBV24-1,TRBJ2-1,CATSDSGKNEQFF
TRBV5-1,TRBJ2-4,CASSLKPTNIQYF
TRBV28,TRBJ2-5,CASSRTGGLKTQYF
TRBV7-3,TRBJ2-2,CASSPSLAGELFF
TRBV7-2,TRBJ1-6,CASSRDGSRSPLHF
TRBV5-5,TRBJ2-3,CASSLRGVSPDTQYF
TRBV29-1,TRBJ2-5,CSAQGGTRKETQYF
TRBV3-1,TRBJ2-1,CASSQSRGEQFF
TRBV20-1,TRBJ2-1,CSAPAGGIYNEQFF
TRBV11-2,TRBJ1-6,CASSLEGRGLHF
TRBV7-3,TRBJ1-1,CASSGTTGGWTEAFF
TRBV5-1,TRBJ2-1,CASSPSATTVNEQFF
TRBV18,TRBJ2-6,CASSRSVLPSGANVLTF
TRBV4-3,TRBJ1-1,CASSQDKPYEAFF
TRBV20-1,TRBJ2-7,CSARIGGRADTEQYF
TRBV7-2,TRBJ2-5,CASSSGLSFSSQETQYF
TRBV6-6,TRBJ2-7,CASSYVAGYEQYF
TRBV29-1,TRBJ2-7,CSAETGQGTYEQYF